The 22 T cell receptor beta chains presented below share a single source sample, sequenced in a study of T cells in Graves' hyperthyroidism and ophthalmopathy. Researchers took RNA transcripts and amplified the TCR beta CDR3 regions from them. An initial round of RT-PCR targeting the TCR CDR3 relied on the HTBI primer set. TCRdb re-called the multiplex PCR reads with MiXCR, one entry per CDR3 protein. This table holds more than 500,000 distinct CDR3 sequences, around 15% found once. Sequenced material: blood. Receptors were obtained from a woman in her forties with Graves' ophthalmopathy.

The table lists this clonotype with a few counts. The genes are TRBV19 and TRBJ2-2; D may be TRBD2 (5 bases). V lost 6 bases and J 6 bases, leaving 17 bases between the germline ends. Germline CDR1 LNHDA, CDR2 SQIVND (reference sequence). The CDR3 sequence is 15 residues long. CDR3 DNA: TGTGCCAGTAGCCATATTCCCCCGGGGTCCGGGGAGCTGTTTTTT. Its protein product is CASSHIPPGSGELFF. The whole variable domain, filled in from reference TRBV19 and TRBJ2-2, reads DGGITQSPKYLFRKEGQNVTLSCEQNLNHDAMYWYRQDPGQGLRLIYYSQIVNDFQKGDIAEGYSVSREKKESFPLTVTSAQKNPTAFYLCASSHIPPGSGELFFGEGSRLTVL.

This clonotype was seen many times. The chain joins TRBV25-1 to TRBJ2-5; 7 bases fit TRBD1. The CDR3 is 14 amino acids. CDR1 and CDR2 from the germline V gene are MGHDK and SYGVNS. The junction had 5 bases not matched to a gene; V was cut back by 2 bases and J by 5 bases. The CDR3 sequence: CASSEPGTVETQYF. CDR3 sequence (DNA): TGTGCCAGCAGTGAACCCGGGACAGTCGAGACCCAGTACTTC.

This clonotype was seen a few times. This could be a read error, since a much larger clone is one nucleotide away. CDR3 sequence reads: CASSLGSPGGHSYEQYF. CDR3 DNA: TGCGCCAGCAGCTTGGGAAGCCCAGGGGGACACTCCTACGAGCAGTACTTC. The chain joins TRBV5-1 to TRBJ2-7, with TRBD1 identical over 7 bases. CDR1 and CDR2 (germline): SGHRS, YFSETQ. J lost 0 bases, V lost 0 bases, and 9 bases had no gene match. CDR3 length: 17 amino acids.

The chain couples TRBV3-1 to TRBJ1-2; D gene unclear. The V and J ends lost 1 base and 0 bases respectively, with 9 bases between them. From germline, CDR1 is LGHDT and CDR2 YNNKEL (reference sequence). The CDR3 loop spans 15 amino acids. This CDR3 reads CASSQGSTSNYGYTF. DNA of the CDR3: TGTGCCAGCAGCCAAGGGTCAACGTCTAACTATGGCTACACCTTC. The variable domain in full, with the rest retrieved from reference TRBV3-1 and TRBJ1-2, is DTAVSQTPKYLVTQMGNDKSIKCEQNLGHDTMYWYKQDSKKFLKIMFSYNNKELIINETVPNRFSPKSPDKAHLNLHINSLELGDSAVYFCASSQGSTSNYGYTFGSGTRLTVV.

The chain combines TRBV6-2 or TRBV6-3 with TRBJ2-7, with D possibly being TRBD2 (5 bases). The V gene lost 3 bases and the J gene lost 5 bases, with 8 bases spanning the gap. The CDR3 is 12 amino acids. Germline CDR1 reads MNHEY; CDR2 reads SVGEGT. The CDR3 is CASSYEGDEQYF. The CDR3 DNA sequence: TGTGCCAGCAGTTATGAGGGAGACGAGCAGTACTTC.

Worth noting for this clonotype: Relative to the germline gene, one junction end is altered; a read error may explain this. The CDR3 loop reads CAISEQGASGYTF. CDR3 in DNA: TGTGCCATCAGTGAGCAGGGGGCTAGTGGCTACACCTTC. The genes are TRBV6-1 and TRBJ1-2; 8 bases are shared with TRBD1. In germline, CDR1 is MNHNS, CDR2 SASEGT. This CDR3 comprises 13 residues.

This clonotype appeared many times. The J gene is TRBJ2-5, the V gene TRBV20-1; D is undetermined. The CDR3 totals 16 residues. In germline, CDR1 is DFQATT, CDR2 SNEGSKA (reference sequence). V was trimmed by 3 bases and J by 2 bases, leaving 19 bases between them. The CDR3 sequence is CSARPPHSRGQETQYF. The CDR3 bases are TGCAGTGCTAGGCCCCCGCATAGCAGAGGTCAAGAGACCCAGTACTTC.

The V call is TRBV20-1, the J call TRBJ2-2; TRBD1 might be the D (6 bases). This CDR3 spans 16 amino acids. Germline CDR1 DFQATT, CDR2 SNEGSKA (reference sequence). V lost 7 bases and J 6 bases, leaving 24 bases between the germline ends. Here the CDR3 reads CSGRDGAQGTAGELFF. The DNA of the CDR3 is TGCAGTGGCAGAGATGGGGCACAGGGAACCGCCGGGGAGCTGTTTTTT.

This clonotype was counted ten times or more. This chain uses TRBV7-9 with TRBJ1-3; no firm D call. Germline V lookup: CDR1 SEHNR, CDR2 FQNEAQ (reference sequence). CDR3 length: 14 residues. V dropped 7 bases and J dropped 0 bases, with 10 bases sitting between them. The CDR3 sequence: CASTRLDSGNTIYF. The CDR3 DNA is TGTGCCAGCACCCGACTTGACTCTGGAAACACCATATATTTT.

In this sample, this clonotype turned up many times. The chain uses TRBV28 and TRBJ1-5, with D unresolved. CDR1 is MDHEN and CDR2 is SYDVKM in the germline V gene. This CDR3 spans 14 amino acids. The V end was cut by 4 bases, the J end by 3 bases, with 10 bases between. In DNA, the CDR3 is TGTGCCAGCAGTTCTCGATGGCCCAATCAGCCCCAGCATTTT. Its translation: CASSSRWPNQPQHF.

This clonotype was seen at least ten times. The chain has TRBV6-2 or TRBV6-3 and TRBJ1-2, with a possible D match to TRBD1 (6 bases). This CDR3 spans 14 amino acids. Trimming left V 4 bases short and J 7 bases short, with 16 bases between. The germline V gene encodes CDR1 MNHEY and CDR2 SVGEGT. The CDR3 spells CASSSTTRGFGYTF. CDR3 nucleotide sequence: TGTGCCAGCAGTTCAACTACCAGGGGTTTTGGCTACACCTTC.

This clonotype has a handful of counts. The genes are TRBV19 and TRBJ1-5; D call uncertain. The CDR3 has 17 residues. Germline V gene lookup returns CDR1 LNHDA and CDR2 SQIVND (reference sequence). V dropped 5 bases and J dropped 2 bases, with 19 bases sitting between them. The CDR3 DNA is TGTGCCAGTAGTTCCTACATCCAGACGAGGGGCAATCAGCCCCAGCATTTT. Its translation: CASSSYIQTRGNQPQHF.

The sample holds a few counts of this clonotype. This rearrangement joins TRBV3-1 to TRBJ1-1; the D is unclear. V lost 4 bases, J lost 5 bases, and 11 bases lay in between. The germline gives CDR1 LGHDT, CDR2 YNNKEL (reference sequence). The length of the CDR3 is 13 residues. CDR3 protein: CASSRYRETEAFF. The CDR3 DNA sequence: TGTGCCAGCAGCCGCTACCGGGAGACTGAAGCTTTCTTT.

This clonotype was seen more than once but under ten times. This chain joins TRBV13 and TRBJ2-1; D gene uncertain. The CDR3 sequence is 12 residues long. V shed 0 bases and J shed 9 bases, with 6 bases lying between them. Looked up from germline, CDR1 is PRHDT and CDR2 is FYEKMQ (reference sequence). CDR3 region: CASSLGYGEQFF. CDR3 DNA sequence: TGTGCCAGCAGCTTAGGGTACGGTGAGCAGTTCTTC.

This clonotype was seen many times. The chain joins TRBV15 to TRBJ1-1; 11 bases agree with TRBD1. The J segment lost 4 bases and the V segment lost 5 bases, leaving 6 bases of the junction unmatched. Germline V CDR1 and CDR2: LNHNV, YYDKDF (reference sequence). The CDR3 totals 15 residues. CDR3 region: CATSGDGTGGTEAFF. CDR3 coding DNA: TGTGCCACCAGCGGTGACGGGACAGGGGGCACTGAAGCTTTCTTT.

In this sample, this clonotype turned up many times. The rearrangement links TRBV6-2 or TRBV6-3 to TRBJ2-7; 9 bases match TRBD1. Germline loops: CDR1 MNHEY, CDR2 SVGEGT. The CDR3 length is 16 residues. Trimming removed 1 base from V and 6 bases from J; junction bases left unmatched: 10. Here the CDR3 reads CASSYFSGQGFFEQYF. The CDR3 region has the DNA TGTGCCAGCAGTTACTTCTCCGGACAGGGGTTCTTCGAGCAGTACTTC.

CDR3 loop: CASRPGAGLYEQYF. CDR3 nucleotide sequence: TGTGCCAGCAGACCCGGGGCGGGACTCTACGAGCAGTACTTC. The chain has TRBV28 and TRBJ2-7; perhaps TRBD2 as D (6 bases). Germline V CDR1 and CDR2: MDHEN, SYDVKM. Trimming left V 6 bases short and J 3 bases short, with 15 bases between. The CDR3 is made up of 14 amino acids.

This clonotype appeared a few times. The CDR3 loop reads CASSDGRWGGTHEQYF. The DNA of the CDR3 is TGTGCCAGCAGTGACGGAAGGTGGGGGGGGACCCACGAGCAGTACTTC. This chain connects TRBV2 to TRBJ2-7; the match to TRBD2 covers 7 bases. Per germline, CDR1 SNHLY and CDR2 FYNNEI. J gave up 5 bases and V 3 bases, and 13 bases lay outside the gene matches. This CDR3 contains 16 residues.

Ten or more counts support this clonotype. J is TRBJ1-3 and V is TRBV28; no reliable D call. Germline V lookup: CDR1 MDHEN, CDR2 SYDVKM. Deletions cut 5 bases from V and 4 bases from J, with 21 bases between. The CDR3 extends over 17 amino acids. CDR3 loop: CASSPTNTPRQGNTIYF. CDR3 sequence (DNA): TGTGCCAGCAGTCCCACTAACACCCCGAGACAAGGAAACACCATATATTTT.

This chain uses TRBV7-8 with TRBJ1-3; possibly TRBD1 for D (6 bases). CDR1 SGHVS and CDR2 FQNEAQ come from the germline V gene. V shed 3 bases and J shed 2 bases, with 11 bases lying between them. This CDR3 contains 15 residues. The DNA for the CDR3 is TGTGCCAGCAGCTTTGACGGGACACCTGGAAACACCATATATTTT. Translation gives CASSFDGTPGNTIYF.

This clonotype appeared a few times. This chain links TRBV12-3 or TRBV12-4 with TRBJ2-5; 8 bases are shared with TRBD1. J lost 4 bases, V lost 6 bases, and 4 bases had no gene match. There are 13 residues in the CDR3. CDR3 loop: CASSTDRGETQYF. For the CDR3, the DNA is TGTGCCAGCAGCACCGACAGGGGAGAGACCCAGTACTTC.

This clonotype was seen at least ten times. The chain is built from TRBV29-1 and TRBJ1-2; 7 bases match TRBD1. CDR3 length: 14 residues. V was clipped by 7 bases and J by 4 bases; unmatched bases: 12. Germline CDR1 reads SQVTM; CDR2 reads ANQGSEA. In DNA form, the CDR3 reads TGCAGCGCCTCAGGACAGGACGATCCCTATGGCTACACCTTC. Translated, it gives CSASGQDDPYGYTF.